Listed below are T cell receptor beta chains from one sample, sequenced in a study of technical replicates of blood from a handful of donors. Some clones are missing from TCRdb's copy, which holds only in-frame ones; the method was immunoSEQ multiplex PCR. Among more than 65,000 clones listed, less than 98% were seen once. Specimen: T cells isolated from PBMCs. Every receptor here comes from a human donor in good health. The CDR3 runs from the conserved cysteine through the conserved F or W. The D gene is left open where the match is weak. A clone size is listed for some rows: how often the clone was seen (once, few, many), or a class if it is expanded.

TRBJ2-7	TRBD2	once	TRBV28	TGTGCCAGCACAAGCGGGACGGTAGCCTACGAGCAGTACTTC	CASTSGTVAYEQYF
TRBJ2-6	.	.	TRBV5-5	TGTGCCAGCAGCAGCCAGGTTCCAGGCGTCCTGACTTTC	CASSSQVPGVLTF
TRBJ1-2	.	.	TRBV6-1	TGTGCCAGCAGTGAAGGGCTGAACTATGGCTACACCTTC	CASSEGLNYGYTF
TRBJ2-5	.	.	TRBV7-9	TGTGCCAGCAGCGGAAACCGGGACAATTTTCCCGAGACCCAGTACTTC	CASSGNRDNFPETQYF
TRBJ2-2	.	.	TRBV5-5	TGTGCCAGCAGCTTGGCGCCGGGACTGTCATGGGAGCTGTTTTTT	CASSLAPGLSWELFF
TRBJ2-5	TRBD2	.	TRBV7-9	TGTGCCAGCAGCCCTAGCGGGAGAAGTACCGGGGAGACCCAGTACTTC	CASSPSGRSTGETQYF
TRBJ1-2	.	.	TRBV11-3	TGTGCCAGCAGCTTCAGGCCAGCAAATGGCTACACCTTC	CASSFRPANGYTF
TRBJ1-2	TRBD1	.	TRBV5-6	TGTGCCAGCAGCCCGGAAGACAGGGCCTTTTATGGCTACACCTTC	CASSPEDRAFYGYTF
TRBJ2-2	.	.	TRBV6-5	TGTGCCAGCAGTTACTCGAGATATATCGGGGAGCTGTTTTTT	CASSYSRYIGELFF
TRBJ2-1	TRBD2	.	TRBV11-2	TGTGCCAGCAGCACATATAGCGGGAGCTCCTACAATGAGCAGTTCTTC	CASSTYSGSSYNEQFF
TRBJ1-1	.	.	TRBV30	TGTGCCTGGTCACACTCAATTTTCGGGGGTGAAGCTTTCTTT	CAWSHSIFGGEAFF
TRBJ1-3	.	.	TRBV4-3	TGCGCCAGCAGCCAAGATCGGGGGTGGAGAGACACCATATATTTT	CASSQDRGWRDTIYF
TRBJ1-3	.	once	TRBV4-3	TGCGCCAGCAGCCAAGATCTAGGTTCTGGAAACACCATATATTTT	CASSQDLGSGNTIYF
TRBJ1-2	.	.	TRBV18	TGTGCCAGCTCGACCCTTACAGGGCACCAAGATGGCTACACCTTC	CASSTLTGHQDGYTF
TRBJ2-3	.	.	TRBV4-3	TGCGCCAGCAGCCAAGCCCCGGCGGAGAGGGTAAATACGCAGTATTTT	CASSQAPAERVNTQYF
TRBJ2-4	.	.	TRBV4-1	TGCGCCAGCAGCCATATACAGGTAGCCAAAAACATTCAGTACTTC	CASSHIQVAKNIQYF
TRBJ2-7	.	.	TRBV28	TGTGCCAGCTCTCCTCAGGGATTCTACGAGCAGTACTTC	CASSPQGFYEQYF
TRBJ2-7	TRBD2	.	TRBV6-1	TGTGCCGCGGCCTCGGAGCGGGAGATATACGAGCAGTACTTC	CAAASEREIYEQYF
TRBJ2-3	TRBD2	.	TRBV5-1	TGCGCCAGCAGCTCGGGACTAGCGGGAGGGGCAGATACGCAGTATTTT	CASSSGLAGGADTQYF
TRBJ2-3	.	.	TRBV15	TGTGCCACCAGCAGACGAAGGGGTTGGGGAGATACGCAGTATTTT	CATSRRRGWGDTQYF
TRBJ2-3	TRBD2	.	TRBV10-1	TGCGCCAGCAGTGAGAGGGGAGCGGGAGAAACAGATACGCAGTATTTT	CASSERGAGETDTQYF
TRBJ1-4	TRBD1	.	TRBV2	TGTGCCAGCAGTGAAAGCCGGGACAGGGGTGGGAGGACTAATGAAAAACTGTTTTTT	CASSESRDRGGRTNEKLFF
TRBJ2-5	.	.	TRBV7-8	TGTGCCAGCAGCCTAGACAGATACCAAGAGACCCAGTACTTC	CASSLDRYQETQYF
TRBJ2-7	TRBD1	.	TRBV6-5	TGTGCCAGCAGCCCCGACAGGGGAGACGAGCAGTACTTC	CASSPDRGDEQYF
TRBJ2-1	TRBD2	.	TRBV29-1	TGCAGCGTTGAAGGTACTGCAGCGGGACCGGGCAATGAGCAGTTCTTC	CSVEGTAAGPGNEQFF